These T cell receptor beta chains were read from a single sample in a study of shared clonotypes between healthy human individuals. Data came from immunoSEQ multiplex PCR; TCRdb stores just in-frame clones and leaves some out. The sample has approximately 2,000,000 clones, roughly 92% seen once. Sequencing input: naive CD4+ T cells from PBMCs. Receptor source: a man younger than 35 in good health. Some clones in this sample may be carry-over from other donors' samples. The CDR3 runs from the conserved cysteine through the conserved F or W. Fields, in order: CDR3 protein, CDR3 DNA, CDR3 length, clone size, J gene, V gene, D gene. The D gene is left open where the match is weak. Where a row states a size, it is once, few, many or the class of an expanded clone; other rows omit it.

CDR3 protein: CASSWRASYEQYF
CDR3 DNA: TGTGCCAGCAGTTGGAGGGCCTCCTACGAGCAGTACTTC
CDR3 length: 13
clone size: NA
J gene: TRBJ2-7
V gene: TRBV2
D gene: NA

CDR3 protein: CASIRGVVTDTQYF
CDR3 DNA: TGTGCCAGCATTCGAGGGGTAGTGACAGATACGCAGTATTTT
CDR3 length: 14
clone size: NA
J gene: TRBJ2-3
V gene: TRBV11-2
D gene: NA

CDR3 protein: CASSLEGSFREQYF
CDR3 DNA: TGTGCCAGCAGCCTAGAGGGTAGTTTTCGCGAGCAGTACTTC
CDR3 length: 14
clone size: NA
J gene: TRBJ2-7
V gene: TRBV5-4
D gene: NA

CDR3 protein: CASSRWGSGANVLTF
CDR3 DNA: TGTGCCAGCAGCCGGTGGGGGTCTGGGGCCAACGTCCTGACTTTC
CDR3 length: 15
clone size: NA
J gene: TRBJ2-6
V gene: TRBV27
D gene: NA

CDR3 protein: CASSAAWGRTEAFF
CDR3 DNA: TGTGCCAGCTCGGCTGCTTGGGGTAGGACTGAAGCTTTCTTT
CDR3 length: 14
clone size: NA
J gene: TRBJ1-1
V gene: TRBV18
D gene: NA

CDR3 protein: CASSSTDYGYTF
CDR3 DNA: TGCGCCAGCTCGAGCACGGACTATGGCTACACCTTC
CDR3 length: 12
clone size: few
J gene: TRBJ1-2
V gene: TRBV5-1
D gene: NA

CDR3 protein: CASSLGVGQGSTGELFF
CDR3 DNA: TGTGCCAGCAGCTTAGGAGTAGGACAGGGATCCACCGGGGAGCTGTTTTTT
CDR3 length: 17
clone size: NA
J gene: TRBJ2-2
V gene: TRBV7-3
D gene: TRBD1

CDR3 protein: CASSWEGQGWAGANVLTF
CDR3 DNA: TGCGCCAGCAGCTGGGAAGGACAGGGGTGGGCCGGGGCCAACGTCCTGACTTTC
CDR3 length: 18
clone size: once
J gene: TRBJ2-6
V gene: TRBV5-1
D gene: TRBD1

CDR3 protein: CATSRDRGTGGNTEAFF
CDR3 DNA: TGTGCCACCAGCAGAGATCGGGGGACAGGGGGGAACACTGAAGCTTTCTTT
CDR3 length: 17
clone size: many
J gene: TRBJ1-1
V gene: TRBV15
D gene: TRBD1

CDR3 protein: CASSPTWGGPRTGELFF
CDR3 DNA: TGTGCCAGCAGCCCCACGTGGGGAGGGCCGAGGACCGGGGAGCTGTTTTTT
CDR3 length: 17
clone size: NA
J gene: TRBJ2-2
V gene: TRBV6-4
D gene: TRBD2

CDR3 protein: CASSLGGRARRQYF
CDR3 DNA: TGTGCCAGCAGTTTGGGCGGGCGAGCCCGGAGGCAGTATTTT
CDR3 length: 14
clone size: NA
J gene: TRBJ2-3
V gene: TRBV28
D gene: NA

CDR3 protein: CASSLSDNEQFF
CDR3 DNA: TGTGCCAGCAGCCTCTCAGACAATGAGCAGTTCTTC
CDR3 length: 12
clone size: NA
J gene: TRBJ2-1
V gene: TRBV7-2
D gene: NA

CDR3 protein: CASSKQGSANEKLFF
CDR3 DNA: TGTGCCAGCAGTAAACAGGGTTCCGCTAATGAAAAACTGTTTTTT
CDR3 length: 15
clone size: NA
J gene: TRBJ1-4
V gene: TRBV2
D gene: NA

CDR3 protein: CASGLVAKATHPQGAGEQFF
CDR3 DNA: TGTGCTAGTGGTTTGGTAGCAAAGGCAACGCACCCACAGGGGGCCGGTGAGCAGTTCTTC
CDR3 length: 20
clone size: NA
J gene: TRBJ2-1
V gene: TRBV12-5
D gene: TRBD1

CDR3 protein: CASSYASSGNTIYF
CDR3 DNA: TGTGCCAGCAGTTACGCGAGCTCTGGAAACACCATATATTTT
CDR3 length: 14
clone size: NA
J gene: TRBJ1-3
V gene: TRBV6-5
D gene: NA

CDR3 protein: CASSQAGGLRGEQFF
CDR3 DNA: TGTGCCAGCAGTCAGGCAGGGGGGCTCCGCGGTGAGCAGTTCTTC
CDR3 length: 15
clone size: once
J gene: TRBJ2-1
V gene: TRBV2
D gene: NA

CDR3 protein: CASSSGDQPQHF
CDR3 DNA: TGCGCCAGCAGCTCTGGAGATCAGCCCCAGCATTTT
CDR3 length: 12
clone size: NA
J gene: TRBJ1-5
V gene: TRBV5-1
D gene: NA

CDR3 protein: CASSLAQTSTSTDTQYF
CDR3 DNA: TGCGCCAGCAGCTTGGCCCAGACGTCAACTAGCACAGATACGCAGTATTTT
CDR3 length: 17
clone size: NA
J gene: TRBJ2-3
V gene: TRBV5-1
D gene: NA

CDR3 protein: CASNRGGVSSYEQYF
CDR3 DNA: TGTGCCAGCAACCGGGGAGGGGTTAGCTCCTACGAGCAGTACTTC
CDR3 length: 15
clone size: NA
J gene: TRBJ2-7
V gene: TRBV6-5
D gene: TRBD2

CDR3 protein: CASSSTSRSYNEQFF
CDR3 DNA: TGTGCCAGCAGCTCCACTAGCCGCTCCTACAATGAGCAGTTCTTC
CDR3 length: 15
clone size: NA
J gene: TRBJ2-1
V gene: TRBV5-6
D gene: NA

CDR3 protein: CASSLAPGEQFF
CDR3 DNA: TGTGCCAGCAGCTTGGCCCCCGGTGAGCAGTTCTTC
CDR3 length: 12
clone size: NA
J gene: TRBJ2-1
V gene: TRBV5-4
D gene: NA

CDR3 protein: CASSSGQLEETQYF
CDR3 DNA: TGTGCCAGCAGCTCTGGACAGTTGGAAGAGACCCAGTACTTC
CDR3 length: 14
clone size: NA
J gene: TRBJ2-5
V gene: TRBV5-4
D gene: NA

CDR3 protein: CASSLPDSLQYF
CDR3 DNA: TGTGCCAGCAGCCTCCCGGATAGCCTCCAGTACTTC
CDR3 length: 12
clone size: NA
J gene: TRBJ2-7
V gene: TRBV5-4
D gene: NA

CDR3 protein: CAWRQGQPGNTIYF
CDR3 DNA: TGTGCCTGGAGACAGGGCCAACCTGGAAACACCATATATTTT
CDR3 length: 14
clone size: once
J gene: TRBJ1-3
V gene: TRBV30
D gene: NA

CDR3 protein: CASNEGTGGGNEQFF
CDR3 DNA: TGCGCCAGCAATGAAGGGACAGGGGGAGGCAATGAGCAGTTCTTC
CDR3 length: 15
clone size: once
J gene: TRBJ2-1
V gene: TRBV5-1
D gene: TRBD1

CDR3 protein: CASSPGGTAAYEQYF
CDR3 DNA: TGTGCCAGCAGCCCTGGCGGGACAGCAGCCTACGAGCAGTACTTC
CDR3 length: 15
clone size: NA
J gene: TRBJ2-7
V gene: TRBV11-1
D gene: NA

CDR3 protein: CASTDAARANTEAFF
CDR3 DNA: TGTGCCAGCACCGACGCCGCCCGTGCAAACACTGAAGCTTTCTTT
CDR3 length: 15
clone size: NA
J gene: TRBJ1-1
V gene: TRBV28
D gene: NA

CDR3 protein: CAWSVGGRGAETQYF
CDR3 DNA: TGTGCCTGGAGTGTAGGGGGGAGGGGGGCCGAGACCCAGTACTTC
CDR3 length: 15
clone size: NA
J gene: TRBJ2-5
V gene: TRBV30
D gene: NA

CDR3 protein: CASSPRQGALPYEQYF
CDR3 DNA: TGTGCCAGCAGCCCCCGACAGGGGGCCCTCCCCTACGAGCAGTACTTC
CDR3 length: 16
clone size: NA
J gene: TRBJ2-7
V gene: TRBV6-6
D gene: TRBD1

CDR3 protein: CASSFRSGRWADTQYF
CDR3 DNA: TGTGCCAGCAGCTTCCGCTCCGGACGTTGGGCAGATACGCAGTATTTT
CDR3 length: 16
clone size: NA
J gene: TRBJ2-3
V gene: TRBV7-2
D gene: NA

CDR3 protein: CASSPGQVGNTIYF
CDR3 DNA: TGCGCCAGTAGCCCCGGACAGGTTGGAAACACCATATATTTT
CDR3 length: 14
clone size: NA
J gene: TRBJ1-3
V gene: TRBV5-1
D gene: TRBD1

CDR3 protein: CASSLPGPGAEPQHF
CDR3 DNA: TGTGCCAGTAGTCTCCCCGGACCGGGCGCTGAGCCCCAGCATTTT
CDR3 length: 15
clone size: NA
J gene: TRBJ1-5
V gene: TRBV19
D gene: NA

CDR3 protein: CSVDVLANEQFF
CDR3 DNA: TGCAGCGTTGACGTCCTAGCGAATGAGCAGTTCTTC
CDR3 length: 12
clone size: NA
J gene: TRBJ2-1
V gene: TRBV29-1
D gene: NA

CDR3 protein: CASSLEAPGELFF
CDR3 DNA: TGCGCCAGCAGCTTGGAGGCGCCCGGGGAGCTGTTTTTT
CDR3 length: 13
clone size: NA
J gene: TRBJ2-2
V gene: TRBV5-1
D gene: NA

CDR3 protein: CASGLGLANVNEQFF
CDR3 DNA: TGTGCTAGTGGTTTGGGTCTAGCGAATGTGAATGAGCAGTTCTTC
CDR3 length: 15
clone size: NA
J gene: TRBJ2-1
V gene: TRBV12-5
D gene: NA

CDR3 protein: CASSLAAGPLGYGYTF
CDR3 DNA: TGTGCCAGCAGCTTGGCCGCCGGTCCCCTAGGCTATGGCTACACCTTC
CDR3 length: 16
clone size: NA
J gene: TRBJ1-2
V gene: TRBV5-4
D gene: NA

CDR3 protein: CASSLEGGQPQHF
CDR3 DNA: TGTGCCAGCAGCTTAGAGGGGGGTCAGCCCCAGCATTTT
CDR3 length: 13
clone size: NA
J gene: TRBJ1-5
V gene: TRBV7-9
D gene: NA

CDR3 protein: CASSLRWFGELFF
CDR3 DNA: TGTGCCAGCAGCCTACGATGGTTCGGGGAGCTGTTTTTT
CDR3 length: 13
clone size: NA
J gene: TRBJ2-2
V gene: TRBV27
D gene: NA

CDR3 protein: CASSSRGGAWTGTEAFF
CDR3 DNA: TGTGCCAGCAGTTCCCGGGGTGGGGCCTGGACGGGGACTGAAGCTTTCTTT
CDR3 length: 17
clone size: NA
J gene: TRBJ1-1
V gene: TRBV27
D gene: NA

CDR3 protein: CASSPDRPYSNQPQHF
CDR3 DNA: TGTGCCAGCAGTCCGGACAGACCCTATAGCAATCAGCCCCAGCATTTT
CDR3 length: 16
clone size: NA
J gene: TRBJ1-5
V gene: TRBV28
D gene: NA

CDR3 protein: CASKYRGNTEAFF
CDR3 DNA: TGTGCCAGCAAATACAGAGGGAACACTGAAGCTTTCTTT
CDR3 length: 13
clone size: NA
J gene: TRBJ1-1
V gene: TRBV27
D gene: NA

CDR3 protein: CASSSYLRGGSNQPQHF
CDR3 DNA: TGTGCCAGCAGTTCCTATTTGCGGGGAGGGAGCAATCAGCCCCAGCATTTT
CDR3 length: 17
clone size: NA
J gene: TRBJ1-5
V gene: TRBV27
D gene: NA

CDR3 protein: CASSYGTSGQHF
CDR3 DNA: TGTGCCAGCAGTTACGGGACAAGCGGCCAGCATTTT
CDR3 length: 12
clone size: NA
J gene: TRBJ1-5
V gene: TRBV6-5
D gene: NA

CDR3 protein: CASSLGGTRLYEQYF
CDR3 DNA: TGTGCCAGCAGTTTAGGAGGGACTAGACTCTACGAGCAGTACTTC
CDR3 length: 15
clone size: once
J gene: TRBJ2-7
V gene: TRBV28
D gene: TRBD2

CDR3 protein: CASSFSSAQETQYF
CDR3 DNA: TGTGCCAGCAGCTTTTCGAGCGCCCAAGAGACCCAGTACTTC
CDR3 length: 14
clone size: NA
J gene: TRBJ2-5
V gene: TRBV7-2
D gene: NA

CDR3 protein: CASSVAPGRGQETQYF
CDR3 DNA: TGTGCCAGCAGCGTGGCCCCGGGCAGGGGTCAAGAGACCCAGTACTTC
CDR3 length: 16
clone size: NA
J gene: TRBJ2-5
V gene: TRBV9
D gene: NA

CDR3 protein: CASSLNPWDRQETQYF
CDR3 DNA: TGTGCCAGCAGCTTAAATCCGTGGGACCGCCAAGAGACCCAGTACTTC
CDR3 length: 16
clone size: NA
J gene: TRBJ2-5
V gene: TRBV7-2
D gene: NA

CDR3 protein: CSAGIEETQYF
CDR3 DNA: TGCAGTGCCGGGATCGAAGAGACCCAGTACTTC
CDR3 length: 11
clone size: NA
J gene: TRBJ2-5
V gene: TRBV20-1
D gene: NA

CDR3 protein: CASRRTGENYGYTF
CDR3 DNA: TGTGCCAGCAGAAGGACAGGGGAAAACTATGGCTACACCTTC
CDR3 length: 14
clone size: once
J gene: TRBJ1-2
V gene: TRBV6-9
D gene: TRBD1

CDR3 protein: CASSFLRWGLGYTF
CDR3 DNA: TGTGCCAGCAGTTTTTTGCGTTGGGGGCTTGGCTACACCTTC
CDR3 length: 14
clone size: NA
J gene: TRBJ1-2
V gene: TRBV28
D gene: NA

CDR3 protein: CSVADRGLIYGYTF
CDR3 DNA: TGCAGCGTAGCTGACAGGGGGCTAATCTATGGCTACACCTTC
CDR3 length: 14
clone size: NA
J gene: TRBJ1-2
V gene: TRBV29-1
D gene: TRBD1

CDR3 protein: CASSESGGSRSMEQFF
CDR3 DNA: TGTGCCAGCAGTGAGAGTGGCGGGAGTAGGAGTATGGAGCAGTTCTTC
CDR3 length: 16
clone size: NA
J gene: TRBJ2-1
V gene: TRBV25-1
D gene: TRBD2

CDR3 protein: CSVGPAKDSYNEQFF
CDR3 DNA: TGCAGCGTTGGGCCGGCGAAGGACTCCTACAATGAGCAGTTCTTC
CDR3 length: 15
clone size: NA
J gene: TRBJ2-1
V gene: TRBV29-1
D gene: NA

CDR3 protein: CASSSGRFEKLFF
CDR3 DNA: TGTGCCAGCAGTTCCGGTAGATTTGAAAAACTGTTTTTT
CDR3 length: 13
clone size: once
J gene: TRBJ1-4
V gene: TRBV28
D gene: NA

CDR3 protein: CASSSGQGYHEQFF
CDR3 DNA: TGTGCCAGCAGCTCGGGACAGGGCTACCATGAGCAGTTCTTC
CDR3 length: 14
clone size: once
J gene: TRBJ2-1
V gene: TRBV7-9
D gene: TRBD1